This TCR beta chain was identified during a study of T cell repertoires in cytomegalovirus infection. Study as a whole: Public TCR beta signatures were indicative of both CMV infection and a matching HLA type. Regarding the study as a whole: Public TCR beta family frequency separated CMV-and-HLA carriers, including in an independent cohort. In two of eight donors, the top clonotype was HLA-C-restricted CMV-specific.

The germline V gene has CDR1 SGHAT and CDR2 FQNNGV. V lost 5 bases, J lost 0 bases, and 9 bases stayed unmatched. The CDR3 runs 16 residues. One entry per CDR3 protein results from TCRdb running MiXCR on the reads. The sample yields hundreds of thousands of distinct CDR3 sequences, 20% to 25% seen once. This clonotype was counted a few times. Its target is not known. Sequenced input: CD8+ T cells from PBMCs. The J gene is TRBJ1-1, the V gene TRBV11-2, with 7 bases lining up with TRBD1. This TCR was recovered from a human donor in good health (CMV status not recorded). Some clones in this sample may be carry-over from other donors' samples. The CDR3 bases are TGTGCCAGCAGCCACCCCATAGGGACAGTGAACACTGAAGCTTTCTTT. It translates to CASSHPIGTVNTEAFF.